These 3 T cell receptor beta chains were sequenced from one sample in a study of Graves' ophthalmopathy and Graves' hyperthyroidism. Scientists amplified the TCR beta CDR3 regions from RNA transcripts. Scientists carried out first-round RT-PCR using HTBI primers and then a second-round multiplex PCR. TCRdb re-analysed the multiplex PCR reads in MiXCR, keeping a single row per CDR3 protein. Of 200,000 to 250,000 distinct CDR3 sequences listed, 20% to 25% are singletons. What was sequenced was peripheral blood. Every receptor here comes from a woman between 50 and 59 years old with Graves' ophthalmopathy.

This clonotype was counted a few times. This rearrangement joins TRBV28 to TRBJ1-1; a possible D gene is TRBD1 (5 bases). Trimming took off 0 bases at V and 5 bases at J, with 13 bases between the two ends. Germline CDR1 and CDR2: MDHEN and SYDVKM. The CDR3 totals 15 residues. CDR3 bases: TGTGCCAGCAGTTTATGGGAACGGAGGGGAACTGAAGCTTTCTTT. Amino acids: CASSLWERRGTEAFF.

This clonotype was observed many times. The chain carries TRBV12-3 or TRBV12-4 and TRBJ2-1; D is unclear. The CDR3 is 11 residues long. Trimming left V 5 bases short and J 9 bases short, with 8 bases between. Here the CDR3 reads CASSLRGEQFF. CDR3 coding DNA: TGTGCCAGCAGTCTTAGAGGTGAGCAGTTCTTC.

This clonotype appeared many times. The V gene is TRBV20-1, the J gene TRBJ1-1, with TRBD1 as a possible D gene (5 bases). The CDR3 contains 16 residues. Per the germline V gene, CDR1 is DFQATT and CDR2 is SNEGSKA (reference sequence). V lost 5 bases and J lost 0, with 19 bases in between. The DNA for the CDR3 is TGCAGTGCTCGGGGGTCGGGGGTCGGGGTGAACACTGAAGCTTTCTTT. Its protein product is CSARGSGVGVNTEAFF.